The rows below give T cell receptor beta chains drawn from one sample of a study of identifying expanded T cells in peripheral blood. Some clones are missing from TCRdb's copy, which holds only in-frame ones; the method was immunoSEQ multiplex PCR. The sample holds fewer than 80,000 clones, about 83% seen once. The sample consisted of blood. These receptor sequences come from a person between 18 and 75 years old in good health. CDR3s leave out the opening cysteine and the closing phenylalanine or tryptophan.

V: TRBV6-6; length: 11; J: TRBJ2-3; CDR3: AGRDSGTDTQY
V: TRBV15; length: 12; J: TRBJ2-5; CDR3: ATSSPTGGETQY
V: TRBV7-9; length: 11; J: TRBJ2-3; CDR3: ASSLLSTDTQY
V: TRBV19; length: 12; J: TRBJ2-7; CDR3: AGNGTAVYYEQY
V: TRBV5-6; length: 12; J: TRBJ1-1; CDR3: ASSTGQINTEAF
V: TRBV2; length: 8; J: TRBJ2-5; CDR3: ASSWETQY
V: TRBV19; length: 12; J: TRBJ1-2; CDR3: ASSTPGQGYGYT
V: TRBV27; length: 12; J: TRBJ1-5; CDR3: ASSSAGVHQPQH
V: TRBV7-2; length: 9; J: TRBJ2-5; CDR3: ASSFAQTQY
V: TRBV28; length: 13; J: TRBJ1-1; CDR3: ASTNIFSMNTEAF
V: TRBV29-1; length: 12; J: TRBJ2-2; CDR3: SVVGAPGTGELF
V: TRBV19; length: 13; J: TRBJ1-2; CDR3: ASSRIRSWDYGYT
V: TRBV27; length: 9; J: TRBJ2-7; CDR3: ASSSNNEQY
V: TRBV27; length: 13; J: TRBJ1-1; CDR3: ASREEGARYTEAF
V: TRBV7-3; length: 13; J: TRBJ1-1; CDR3: ASSLTTGGGTEAF
V: TRBV4-3; length: 14; J: TRBJ1-2; CDR3: ASSQQGAVSNYGYT
V: TRBV6-5; length: 11; J: TRBJ1-2; CDR3: ASSYTTEYGYT
V: TRBV30; length: 13; J: TRBJ2-1; CDR3: AWSGVKRGAIEQF
V: TRBV2; length: 12; J: TRBJ1-2; CDR3: ASSEARGVNGYT
V: TRBV2; length: 12; J: TRBJ1-5; CDR3: ASAAQGFGQPQH
V: TRBV6-1; length: 13; J: TRBJ1-2; CDR3: ASRGQRAGTYGYT
V: TRBV6-5; length: 12; J: TRBJ1-3; CDR3: ASKTGPPGNTIY
V: TRBV7-8; length: 11; J: TRBJ2-5; CDR3: ASSLGRWETQY
V: TRBV6-1; length: 12; J: TRBJ1-5; CDR3: ASSEGGAHQPQH
V: TRBV27; length: 16; J: TRBJ1-4; CDR3: ASSPWAAGFSTNEKLF
V: TRBV27; length: 12; J: TRBJ1-2; CDR3: ASSLGGPLFGYT
V: TRBV1; length: 14; J: TRBJ2-3; CDR3: TSSQEAGASTDTQY
V: TRBV2; length: 12; J: TRBJ1-2; CDR3: ASSEEFGAYGYT
V: TRBV29-1; length: 12; J: TRBJ1-1; CDR3: SVEVTALNTEAF
V: TRBV7-9; length: 17; J: TRBJ2-1; CDR3: ASSSTLADRDRDYNEQF
V: TRBV27; length: 14; J: TRBJ2-6; CDR3: ASSLRFASGANVLT
V: TRBV7-2; length: 15; J: TRBJ2-6; CDR3: ASSARGTHSGANVLT
V: TRBV10-2; length: 13; J: TRBJ2-7; CDR3: ASREGQGYSYEQY
V: TRBV10-3; length: 13; J: TRBJ1-3; CDR3: AISDDSTSGNTIY
V: TRBV5-1; length: 11; J: TRBJ1-2; CDR3: ASSFSGVDGYT
V: TRBV29-1; length: 11; J: TRBJ1-3; CDR3: SALSGYGNTIY
V: TRBV4-3; length: 14; J: TRBJ1-1; CDR3: ASSQVGGVGVTEAF